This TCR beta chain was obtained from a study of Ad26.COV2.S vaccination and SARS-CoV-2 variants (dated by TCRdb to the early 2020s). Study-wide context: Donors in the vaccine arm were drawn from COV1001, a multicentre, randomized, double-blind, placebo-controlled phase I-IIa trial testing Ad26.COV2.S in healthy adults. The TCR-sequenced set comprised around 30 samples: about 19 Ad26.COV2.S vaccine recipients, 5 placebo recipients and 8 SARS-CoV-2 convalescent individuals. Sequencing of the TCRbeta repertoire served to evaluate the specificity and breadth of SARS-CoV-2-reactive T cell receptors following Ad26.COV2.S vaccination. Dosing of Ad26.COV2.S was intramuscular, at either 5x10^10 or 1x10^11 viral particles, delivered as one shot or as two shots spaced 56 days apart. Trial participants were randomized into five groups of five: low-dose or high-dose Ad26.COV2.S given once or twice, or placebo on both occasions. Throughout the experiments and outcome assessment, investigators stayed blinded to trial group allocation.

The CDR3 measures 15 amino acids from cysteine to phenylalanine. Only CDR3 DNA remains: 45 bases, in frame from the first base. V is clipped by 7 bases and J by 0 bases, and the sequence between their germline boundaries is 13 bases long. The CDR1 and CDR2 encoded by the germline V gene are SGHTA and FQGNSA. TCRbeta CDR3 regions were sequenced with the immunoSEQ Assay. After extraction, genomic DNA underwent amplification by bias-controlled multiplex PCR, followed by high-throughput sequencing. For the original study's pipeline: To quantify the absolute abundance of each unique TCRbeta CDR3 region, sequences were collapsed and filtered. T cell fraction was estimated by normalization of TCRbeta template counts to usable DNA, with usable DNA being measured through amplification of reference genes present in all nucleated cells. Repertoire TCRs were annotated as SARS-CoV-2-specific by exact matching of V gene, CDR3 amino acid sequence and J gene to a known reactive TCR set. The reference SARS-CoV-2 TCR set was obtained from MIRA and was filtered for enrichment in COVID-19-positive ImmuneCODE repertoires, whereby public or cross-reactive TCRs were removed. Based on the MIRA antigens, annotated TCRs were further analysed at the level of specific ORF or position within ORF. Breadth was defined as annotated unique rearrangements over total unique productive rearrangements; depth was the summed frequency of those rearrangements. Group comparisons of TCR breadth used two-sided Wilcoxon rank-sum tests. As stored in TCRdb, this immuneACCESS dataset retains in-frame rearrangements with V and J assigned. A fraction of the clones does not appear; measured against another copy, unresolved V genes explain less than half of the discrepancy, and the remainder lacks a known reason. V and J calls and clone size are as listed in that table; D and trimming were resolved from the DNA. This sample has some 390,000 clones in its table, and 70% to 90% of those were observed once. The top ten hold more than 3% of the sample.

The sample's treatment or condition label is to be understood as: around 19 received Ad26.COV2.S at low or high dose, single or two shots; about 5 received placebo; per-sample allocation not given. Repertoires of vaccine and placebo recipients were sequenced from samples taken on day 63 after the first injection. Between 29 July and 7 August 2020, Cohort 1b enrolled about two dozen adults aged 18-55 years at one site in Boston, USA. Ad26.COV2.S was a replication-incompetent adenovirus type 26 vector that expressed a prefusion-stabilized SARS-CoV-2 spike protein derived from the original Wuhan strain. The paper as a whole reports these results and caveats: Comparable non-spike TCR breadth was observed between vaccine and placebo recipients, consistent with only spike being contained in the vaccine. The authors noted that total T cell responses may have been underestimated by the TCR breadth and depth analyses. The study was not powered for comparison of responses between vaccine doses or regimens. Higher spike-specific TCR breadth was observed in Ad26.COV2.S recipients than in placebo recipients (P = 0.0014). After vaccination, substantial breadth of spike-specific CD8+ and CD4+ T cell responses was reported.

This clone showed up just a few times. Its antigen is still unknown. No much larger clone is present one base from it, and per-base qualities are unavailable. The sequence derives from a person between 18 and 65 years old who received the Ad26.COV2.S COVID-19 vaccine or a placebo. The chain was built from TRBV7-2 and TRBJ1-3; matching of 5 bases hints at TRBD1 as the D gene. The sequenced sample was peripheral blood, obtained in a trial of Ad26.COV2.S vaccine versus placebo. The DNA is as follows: TGTGCCAGCACCCCTAGCAGGGACTCTGGAAACACCATATATTTT. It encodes CASTPSRDSGNTIYF. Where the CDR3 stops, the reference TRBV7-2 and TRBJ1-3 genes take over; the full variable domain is GAGVSQSPSNKVTEKGKDVELRCDPISGHTALYWYRQSLGQGLEFLIYFQGNSAPDKSGLPSDRFSAERTGGSVSTLTIQRTQQEDSAVYLCASTPSRDSGNTIYFGEGSWLTVV.